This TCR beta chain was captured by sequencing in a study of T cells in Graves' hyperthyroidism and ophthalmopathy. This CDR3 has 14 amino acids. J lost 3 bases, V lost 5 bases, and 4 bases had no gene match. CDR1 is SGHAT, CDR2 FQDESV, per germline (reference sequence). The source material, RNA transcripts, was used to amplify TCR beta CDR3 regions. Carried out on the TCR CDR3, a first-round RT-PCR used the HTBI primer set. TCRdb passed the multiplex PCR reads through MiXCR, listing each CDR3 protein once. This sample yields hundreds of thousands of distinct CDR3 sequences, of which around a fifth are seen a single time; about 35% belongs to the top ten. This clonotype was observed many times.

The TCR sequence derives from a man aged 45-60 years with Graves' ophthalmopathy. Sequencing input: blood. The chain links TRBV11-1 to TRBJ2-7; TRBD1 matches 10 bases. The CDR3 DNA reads TGTGCCAGCAGCAAAGGACAGGGGGTCTACGAGCAGTACTTC. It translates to CASSKGQGVYEQYF.